The source of this TCR beta chain is a study of T cell responses to AZD1222 COVID-19 vaccine. This CDR3 has 16 residues. CDR1 is LGHNA, CDR2 YNFKEQ, per germline. After removal of 1 base from V and 2 bases from J, the junction contained 5 bases not matched to a gene. On this clone itself: Its target is not known.

Some clones are missing from TCRdb's copy, which holds only in-frame ones; the method was immunoSEQ multiplex PCR. The profile shows about 150,000 clones, approximately 88% of them singletons. Overall study results and limits: Vaccine-related CD4 TCRs covered spike, predominating at 160-218 and 743-854. Clonal diversity may have been underestimated in mostly white British donors. Repertoire sampling was restricted to post-peak T cell response timepoints.

The sequenced sample was peripheral blood, obtained on day 0 of AZD1222 vaccination. V gene TRBV4-2 combines with J gene TRBJ1-5; 7 bases map to TRBD1. The sequence came from an adult in good health. The CDR3 nucleotides are TGTGCCAGCAGCCAAGTCCGGACAGGAGGCAATCAGCCCCAGCATTTT. It codes for CASSQVRTGGNQPQHF.